These 18 T cell receptor beta chains were all obtained from the same sample, sequenced in a study of cytomegalovirus exposure and HLA in healthy donors. Sequencing used immunoSEQ multiplex PCR; TCRdb keeps in-frame clones, though not all of them. Of 260,000 or so clones in the sample, roughly 88% were seen once. Sequencing input: PBMCs. These receptors were collected from a woman aged 25 to 39 in good health and CMV-seronegative.

Note on this clone: Distinct nucleotide sequences in the sample also encode this CDR3. This rearrangement joins TRBV19 to TRBJ1-2, with 9 bases that match TRBD1. The trim removed 3 bases at V and 4 bases at J, leaving 3 bases unmatched. Germline V CDR1 and CDR2: LNHDA, SQIVND (reference sequence). The CDR3 runs to 14 residues. The CDR3 sequence: CASSMGQGAYGYTF. The CDR3 DNA reads TGTGCCAGTAGTATGGGACAGGGAGCCTATGGCTACACCTTC.

V usage is TRBV18 and J usage is TRBJ2-7; 10 bases are shared with TRBD2. Germline V gives CDR1 KGHSH, CDR2 LQKENI. V shed 3 bases and J 2 bases; nucleotides not matched to a gene: 4. This CDR3 comprises 15 residues. The CDR3 spells CASSPEAGGPYEQYF. The CDR3 bases are TGTGCCAGCTCACCGGAAGCGGGAGGGCCCTACGAGCAGTACTTC.

The CDR3 coding sequence is TGTGCCAGCAGCGTTGGCGGGAGCGGGACTAGCACAGATACGCAGTATTTT. Its protein is CASSVGGSGTSTDTQYF. This rearrangement joins TRBV9 to TRBJ2-3; 7 nucleotides line up with TRBD2. V lost 2 bases and J lost 0; bases outside the gene matches: 9. This CDR3 has 17 residues. Germline CDR1 SGDLS, CDR2 YYNGEE.

This CDR3 reads CASSVDQGGAGDTQYF. The CDR3 region has the DNA TGTGCCAGCAGCGTAGACCAGGGTGGAGCAGGGGATACGCAGTATTTT. This chain connects TRBV9 to TRBJ2-3; D might be TRBD1 (5 bases). Trimming stripped 0 bases from V and 6 bases from J, with 17 bases between. Germline CDR1 is SGDLS and CDR2 is YYNGEE. The CDR3 is 16 amino acids.

The rearrangement uses TRBV6-5 and TRBJ1-2; tentative D call: TRBD1 (5 bases). With 4 bases removed from V and 5 bases from J, the gap between germline ends came to 14 bases. CDR1 is MNHEY, CDR2 SVGAGI, per germline. This CDR3 is built from 14 residues. CDR3 sequence (DNA): TGTGCCAGCAGTTGGGGCCCAAGGGATTATGGCTACACCTTC. The encoded protein is CASSWGPRDYGYTF.

This sequence joins TRBV5-6 and TRBJ2-1, with TRBD2 identical over 9 bases. V was clipped by 4 bases and J by 3 bases; unmatched bases: 5. The CDR3 runs to 15 residues. Germline values: CDR1 SGHDT, CDR2 YYEEEE. CDR3 DNA sequence: TGTGCCAGCAGCGGCGGGACTAGCAGCTACAATGAGCAGTTCTTC. Translating it yields CASSGGTSSYNEQFF.

The count of this clone is one. The genes are TRBV6-5 and TRBJ2-2; D remains unclear. The CDR3 spans 14 residues. Trimming cost V 6 bases and J 1 base, with 9 bases left between them. Germline assignment: CDR1 MNHEY and CDR2 SVGAGI. The CDR3 loop is CASRVLGNTGELFF. CDR3 nucleotides: TGTGCCAGCAGAGTTTTAGGGAACACCGGGGAGCTGTTTTTT.

The chain combines TRBV7-6 with TRBJ1-3, with D possibly matching TRBD1 (6 bases). Germline assignment: CDR1 SGHVS and CDR2 FNYEAQ. Trimming shortened V by 5 bases and J by 3 bases, and 11 bases separated the two germline ends. The CDR3 runs to 14 residues. Written as DNA, the CDR3 is TGTGCCAGCAGCGCCAGGGGATTTGGAAACACCATATATTTT. Translation: CASSARGFGNTIYF.

This chain joins TRBV2 and TRBJ1-4; 9 bases align to TRBD1. Germline V gives CDR1 SNHLY, CDR2 FYNNEI. The CDR3 has 15 amino acids. J lost 5 bases, V lost 6 bases, and 7 bases had no gene match. Written as DNA, the CDR3 is TGTGCCAGCAGCCGTCGGACAGGGGCAAATGAAAAACTGTTTTTT. This gives the protein CASSRRTGANEKLFF.

The J gene is TRBJ2-1, the V gene TRBV5-4; 10 positions match TRBD2. J lost 3 bases, V lost 4 bases, and 4 bases had no gene match. The germline V gene encodes CDR1 SGHNT and CDR2 YYREEE (reference sequence). CDR3 length equals 15 residues. CDR3 coding DNA: TGTGCCAGCAGCCCCGGGACTAGCGTCTACAATGAGCAGTTCTTC. It is translated as CASSPGTSVYNEQFF.

The V call is TRBV28, the J call TRBJ1-1; D is possibly TRBD1 (6 bases). Trimming shortened V by 9 bases and J by 7 bases, and 18 bases separated the two germline ends. Germline V gene data show CDR1 as MDHEN and CDR2 as SYDVKM. The CDR3 is made up of 13 amino acids. As DNA, the CDR3 is TGTGCCAGTAGAGGGGGTTCCAACTTTGAAGCTTTCTTT. Its protein product is CASRGGSNFEAFF.

The CDR3: CASSLPGIQETQYF. In DNA form, the CDR3 reads TGTGCCAGCAGCCTCCCAGGAATCCAAGAGACCCAGTACTTC. The V call is TRBV7-9, the J call TRBJ2-5; D ambiguous. V was clipped by 5 bases and J by 1 base, with 11 bases between them. The CDR3 totals 14 residues. CDR1 and CDR2 from the germline V gene are SEHNR and FQNEAQ (reference sequence).

CDR3 coding DNA: TGTGCCAGTAGTATCGGGACTAGTGCAGATACGCAGTATTTT. Translated, it gives CASSIGTSADTQYF. The chain recombines TRBV19 with TRBJ2-3, with 8 nucleotides matching TRBD2. Trimming at V came to 3 bases and at J to 4 bases, leaving 3 bases not matched to a gene. Germline loops: CDR1 LNHDA, CDR2 SQIVND (reference sequence). The CDR3 consists of 14 residues.

The chain has TRBV9 and TRBJ2-2; possible D gene TRBD2, 6 bases. The CDR3 covers 14 residues. V was clipped by 3 bases and J by 0 bases, with 6 bases between them. Germline V gene data show CDR1 as SGDLS and CDR2 as YYNGEE. CDR3 residues: CASSGLANTGELFF. The CDR3 DNA follows: TGTGCCAGCAGCGGACTAGCGAACACCGGGGAGCTGTTTTTT. Full variable domain (outside the CDR3, taken from reference TRBV9 and TRBJ2-2): DSGVTQTPKHLITATGQRVTLRCSPRSGDLSVYWYQQSLDQGLQFLIQYYNGEERAKGNILERFSAQQFPDLHSELNLSSLELGDSALYFCASSGLANTGELFFGEGSRLTVL.

The chain links TRBV30 to TRBJ2-3; TRBD2 might be the D (6 bases). Between the trimmed V and J ends, which lost 0 bases and 8 bases, there was a span of 15 bases. Germline CDR1 and CDR2: GTSNPN and SVGIG (reference sequence). The CDR3 is 14 residues long. The CDR3 bases are TGTGCCTGGAGTGTACGCGACACCGGGGGTACGCAGTATTTT. Residues: CAWSVRDTGGTQYF. The full variable domain, in which reference TRBV30 and TRBJ2-3 provide the parts outside the CDR3, is SQTIHQWPATLVQPVGSPLSLECTVEGTSNPNLYWYRQAAGRGLQLLFYSVGIGQISSEVPQNLSASRPQDRQFILSSKKLLLSDSGFYLCAWSVRDTGGTQYFGPGTRLTVL.

The CDR3 spells CAISESGAGTDTQYF. The CDR3 DNA sequence: TGTGCCATCAGTGAATCGGGGGCGGGCACAGATACGCAGTATTTT. The chain is built from TRBV10-3 and TRBJ2-3; either TRBD1 or TRBD2 may fit D (6 bases each). The germline V gene encodes CDR1 ENHRY and CDR2 SYGVKD. V shed 3 bases and J shed 1 base, with 11 bases lying between them. The CDR3 runs 15 residues.

V usage is TRBV7-6 and J usage is TRBJ2-7; 11 positions agree with TRBD1. Germline assignment: CDR1 SGHVS and CDR2 FNYEAQ. With V trimmed by 1 base and J by 2 bases, 7 bases remained unmatched. The CDR3 sequence is 17 residues long. CDR3 amino acids: CASSLGYPGQGAYEQYF. The DNA for the CDR3 is TGTGCCAGCAGCTTAGGGTATCCGGGACAGGGGGCCTACGAGCAGTACTTC.

The chain recombines TRBV7-6 with TRBJ2-1, with TRBD1 identical over 7 bases. The CDR3 totals 13 residues. Germline lookup yields CDR1 SGHVS and CDR2 FNYEAQ. V dropped 5 bases and J dropped 8; count of bases not matched to a gene: 6. The CDR3 is CASSRGGEYEQFF. In DNA, the CDR3 is TGTGCCAGCAGCCGAGGGGGCGAGTATGAGCAGTTCTTC.